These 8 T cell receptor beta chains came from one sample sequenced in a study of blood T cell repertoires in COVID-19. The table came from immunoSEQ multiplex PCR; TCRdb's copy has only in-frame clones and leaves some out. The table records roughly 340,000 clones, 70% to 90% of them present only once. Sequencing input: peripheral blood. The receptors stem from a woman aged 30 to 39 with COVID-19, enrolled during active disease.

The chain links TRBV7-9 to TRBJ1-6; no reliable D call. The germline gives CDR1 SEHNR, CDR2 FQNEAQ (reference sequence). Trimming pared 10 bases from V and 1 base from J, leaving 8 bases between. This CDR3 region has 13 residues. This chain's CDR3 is CAIRGSYNSPLHF. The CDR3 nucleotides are TGTGCCATCCGGGGATCCTATAATTCACCCCTCCACTTT.

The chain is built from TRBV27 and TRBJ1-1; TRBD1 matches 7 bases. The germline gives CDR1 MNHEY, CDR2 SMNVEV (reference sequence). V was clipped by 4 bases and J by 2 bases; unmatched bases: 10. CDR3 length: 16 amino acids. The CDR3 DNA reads TGTGCCAGCAGTTATAGAAGGGGGACAGCTAACACTGAAGCTTTCTTT. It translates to CASSYRRGTANTEAFF.

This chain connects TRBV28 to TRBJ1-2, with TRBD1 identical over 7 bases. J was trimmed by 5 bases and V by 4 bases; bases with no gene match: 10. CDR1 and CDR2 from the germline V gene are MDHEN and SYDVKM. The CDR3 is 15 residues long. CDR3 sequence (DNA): TGTGCCAGCAGTTCTACAGGGGCCCCTTGGTATGGCTACACCTTC. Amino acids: CASSSTGAPWYGYTF.

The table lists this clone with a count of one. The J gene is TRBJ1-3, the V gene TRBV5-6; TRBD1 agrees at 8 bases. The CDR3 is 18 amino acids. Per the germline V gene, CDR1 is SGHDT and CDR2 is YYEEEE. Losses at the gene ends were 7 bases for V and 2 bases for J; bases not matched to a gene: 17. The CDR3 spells CASGRRTGFVRTGNTIYF. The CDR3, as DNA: TGTGCCAGCGGCCGGAGGACAGGGTTCGTGAGGACTGGAAACACCATATATTTT.

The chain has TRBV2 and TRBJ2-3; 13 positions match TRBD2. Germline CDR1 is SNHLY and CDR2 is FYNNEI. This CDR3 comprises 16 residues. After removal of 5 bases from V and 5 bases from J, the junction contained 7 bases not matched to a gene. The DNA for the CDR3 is TGTGCCAGCAGTCTCAGACTAGCGGGGGGCGGAGATACGCAGTATTTT. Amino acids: CASSLRLAGGGDTQYF.

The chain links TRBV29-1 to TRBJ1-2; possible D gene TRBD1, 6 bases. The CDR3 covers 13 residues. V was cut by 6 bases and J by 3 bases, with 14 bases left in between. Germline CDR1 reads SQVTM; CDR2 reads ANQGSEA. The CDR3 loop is CSVEQGGDYGYTF. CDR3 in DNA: TGCAGCGTCGAACAGGGTGGGGACTATGGCTACACCTTC.

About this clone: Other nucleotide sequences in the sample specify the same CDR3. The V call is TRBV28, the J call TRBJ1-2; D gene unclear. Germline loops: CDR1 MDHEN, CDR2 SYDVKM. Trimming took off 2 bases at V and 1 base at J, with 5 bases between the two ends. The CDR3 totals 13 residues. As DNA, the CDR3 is TGTGCCAGCAGTTTAGCGGGTAACTATGGCTACACCTTC. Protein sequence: CASSLAGNYGYTF.

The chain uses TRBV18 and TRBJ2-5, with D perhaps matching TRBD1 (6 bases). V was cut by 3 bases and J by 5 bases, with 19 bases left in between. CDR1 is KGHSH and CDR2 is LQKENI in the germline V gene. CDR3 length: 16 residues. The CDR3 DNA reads TGTGCCAGCTCACCGGATCCTACAGGGTCCAGGGAGACCCAGTACTTC. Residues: CASSPDPTGSRETQYF.